This T cell receptor (beta chain) was identified in a study of blood T cell repertoires in COVID-19. As for the study in general: Sources were T cells, B-cell-depleted T cells, or PBMCs; the material itself was cDNA or gDNA.

The CDR3 covers 19 residues. Trimming cost V 2 bases and J 7 bases; bases outside gene matches: 15. CDR1 is MDHEN and CDR2 is SYDVKM in the germline V gene. Sequencing used immunoSEQ multiplex PCR; TCRdb keeps in-frame clones, though not all of them. The sample records about 210,000 clones, 81% being singletons. This clone showed up many times. The age range of participants was roughly 18 to 90 years, with residence in more than 20 US areas. Participant-given clinical history determined each cohort assignment. The TCR sequence derives from a woman aged 50 to 60 with acute COVID-19. Sequencing input: PBMCs or T cells enriched from blood (not recorded which). The V call is TRBV28, the J call TRBJ2-1; TRBD2 aligns across 12 bases. The CDR3 reads CASSLPRASGRGGMNEQFF. CDR3 DNA: TGTGCCAGCAGTTTACCGCGCGCTAGCGGGAGGGGGGGGATGAATGAGCAGTTCTTC.